These T cell receptor beta chains were read from a single sample in a study of cytomegalovirus exposure and HLA in healthy donors. Data came from immunoSEQ multiplex PCR; TCRdb stores just in-frame clones and leaves some out. This table holds 150,000 to 200,000 clones, roughly 80% found once. The sequencing input was PBMCs. The receptor set was obtained from a man in his fifties or sixties in good health and CMV-seropositive. Each CDR3 is given with its conserved first and last residue. A D gene is named only where the DNA matches it firmly. Clone size is not always given. Where it is, it says once, few, many or a class for expanded clones.

V	size	D	J	DNA	CDR3
TRBV5-1	.	TRBD2	TRBJ2-2	TGCGCCAGCAGCCGGACTAGCGGGAGGGCCAACACCGGGGAGCTGTTTTTT	CASSRTSGRANTGELFF
TRBV5-4	.	.	TRBJ1-2	TGTGCCAGCAGCCCGGGGAATGGCTACACCTTC	CASSPGNGYTF
TRBV5-1	.	TRBD1	TRBJ1-5	TGCGCCAGCAGCAGAACACAGGGGGCAGAGCCCCAGCATTTT	CASSRTQGAEPQHF
TRBV5-1	.	TRBD2	TRBJ2-5	TGCGCCAGCAGCTTGGGCGCTAGCGGGGGGCAGGGGACCCAGTACTTC	CASSLGASGGQGTQYF
TRBV28	.	TRBD2	TRBJ2-1	TGTGCCAGCAGTTACATAGCGGGAGGGGAAAATGAGCAGTTCTTC	CASSYIAGGENEQFF
TRBV9	.	TRBD1	TRBJ1-1	TGTGCCAGCAGCGTAGGACAGGGAACGAACACTGAAGCTTTCTTT	CASSVGQGTNTEAFF
TRBV9	.	TRBD1	TRBJ2-7	TGTGCCAGCAGCGCGACAGGGCGAGAGCAGTACTTC	CASSATGREQYF
TRBV28	.	.	TRBJ2-7	TGTGCCAGCAGCCCTACCGTAAGGGGTGCCGAGCAGTACTTC	CASSPTVRGAEQYF
TRBV28	.	.	TRBJ2-1	TGTGCCAGCAGCCGACTCTACAATGAGCAGTTCTTC	CASSRLYNEQFF
TRBV9	.	.	TRBJ2-3	TGTGCCAGCAGCGTCCGAGGGACGGGGGACACAGATACGCAGTATTTT	CASSVRGTGDTDTQYF
TRBV19	once	.	TRBJ2-5	TGTGCCAGTAGTTCCGACCAGGGTCATAAGACCCAGTACTTC	CASSSDQGHKTQYF
TRBV6-1	.	.	TRBJ2-2	TGTGCCACATTTTACACAGCAGGGTCCACCGGGGAGCTGTTTTTT	CATFYTAGSTGELFF
TRBV5-1	.	TRBD2	TRBJ2-1	TGCGCCAGCAGCCCTCCCTGGGTAGCGGGGGTATACAATGAGCAGTTCTTC	CASSPPWVAGVYNEQFF
TRBV9	.	.	TRBJ2-7	TGTGCCAGCAGCGTAGGAGACCCGGGAGATAAGTACTTC	CASSVGDPGDKYF
TRBV4-3	.	.	TRBJ1-2	TGCGCCAGCAGCCAAGGCGAGTATGTGACTAACTATGGCTACACCTTC	CASSQGEYVTNYGYTF
TRBV11-3	few	TRBD1	TRBJ2-1	TGTGCCAGCAGCTCCCGGGGACAGGGGAGCCTCAATGAGCAGTTCTTC	CASSSRGQGSLNEQFF
TRBV28	once	TRBD2	TRBJ2-2	TGTGCCAGCAGATCGGGGGGGACGAACACCGGGGAGCTGTTTTTT	CASRSGGTNTGELFF
TRBV18	few	.	TRBJ1-5	TGTGCCAGCTCACCACCGGGGGCTTGGGGATACCAGCCCCAGCATTTT	CASSPPGAWGYQPQHF
TRBV28	.	TRBD1	TRBJ2-7	TGTGCCAGCCTGCCTCGGGGACAGCCCTACGAGCAGTACTTC	CASLPRGQPYEQYF
TRBV18	few	.	TRBJ1-2	TGTGCCAGCTCACCTGGAGTCAACGATGGCTACACCTTC	CASSPGVNDGYTF
TRBV5-1	.	TRBD1	TRBJ2-7	TGCGCCAGCAGCTTGAAATCAGGGGGACAGGGGCCCTCCTACGAGCAGTACTTC	CASSLKSGGQGPSYEQYF
TRBV29-1	.	.	TRBJ2-3	TGCAGCGCCGGGTATGGCACAGATACGCAGTATTTT	CSAGYGTDTQYF
TRBV27	.	TRBD1	TRBJ2-7	TGTGCCAGCAGTAATGGGGACAGCGCCTACGAGCAGTACTTC	CASSNGDSAYEQYF
TRBV19	once	TRBD1	TRBJ1-2	TGTGCCAGTAGTAAGTCGGACAGGGGGAACGGCTACACCTTC	CASSKSDRGNGYTF
TRBV30	.	TRBD1	TRBJ1-5	TGTGCCTGGAGTGTACGGACAGGGCGGCAGCCCCAGCATTTT	CAWSVRTGRQPQHF
TRBV29-1	few	.	TRBJ1-1	TGCAGCGTTGGCGGTTTGGGCTCTTTCCCCAGAGGGTCCACTGAAGCTTTCTTT	CSVGGLGSFPRGSTEAFF
TRBV5-1	.	.	TRBJ2-7	TGCGCCAGCAGCTTGGGCTTCGGAGAACCTCTTTCCTACGAGCAGTACTTC	CASSLGFGEPLSYEQYF
TRBV7-9	.	TRBD1	TRBJ1-2	TGTGCCAGCAGCTACGGGACAGTCTATGGCTACACCTTC	CASSYGTVYGYTF
TRBV14	.	.	TRBJ1-3	TGTGCCAGCAGCCAACCCAGTACCTCTGGAAACACCATATATTTT	CASSQPSTSGNTIYF
TRBV6-1	.	.	TRBJ2-1	TGTGCCAGCGGGTGGAGAGGGCGCTCCTACAATGAGCAGTTCTTC	CASGWRGRSYNEQFF
TRBV7-8	.	.	TRBJ2-5	TGTGCCAGCAGCTTCGGGGTACAAGAGACCCAGTACTTC	CASSFGVQETQYF
TRBV29-1	.	.	TRBJ2-7	TGCAGCGTGGCGGGGCAGCTCGGGAACGAGCAGTACTTC	CSVAGQLGNEQYF
TRBV14	.	.	TRBJ2-1	TGTGCCAGCAGCCAAGATCGGGTAGGTGAGCAGTTCTTC	CASSQDRVGEQFF
TRBV5-1	.	.	TRBJ2-5	TGCGCCAGCAGAAGAGAGGGGAGGGAGACCCAGTACTTC	CASRREGRETQYF
TRBV11-2	.	.	TRBJ2-5	TGTGCCAGCAGCTATGGGAGCCAAGAGACCCAGTACTTC	CASSYGSQETQYF
TRBV9	.	.	TRBJ2-2	TGTGCCAGCAGCGTAGGAGTTACCACCGGGGAGCTGTTTTTT	CASSVGVTTGELFF
TRBV6-1	.	.	TRBJ1-4	TGTGCCAGCAGTGAAGCCACCCGGGGGGGAAGGGTGTTTTTT	CASSEATRGGRVFF
TRBV7-9	.	.	TRBJ2-6	TGTGCCAGCATCTCACGGGAATCTGGGGCCAACGTCCTGACTTTC	CASISRESGANVLTF
TRBV6-6	few	.	TRBJ1-5	TGTGCCAGCGGGCCATGGGGCAATCAGCCCCAGCATTTT	CASGPWGNQPQHF
TRBV19	once	TRBD1	TRBJ1-5	TGTGCCAGTAGTTTCCGTACCGGGACAGTTTATCAGCCCCAGCATTTT	CASSFRTGTVYQPQHF
TRBV5-8	.	.	TRBJ2-3	TGTGCCAGCAGCTTGGGGAGGACTACAGATACGCAGTATTTT	CASSLGRTTDTQYF
TRBV13	.	TRBD2	TRBJ2-2	TGTGCCAGCAGCACGCGAAAGGGACTAGCGGGGACCGGGGAGCTGTTTTTT	CASSTRKGLAGTGELFF
TRBV18	.	TRBD1	TRBJ2-7	TGTGCCAGCTCTAGTACAGGGGTCGAGCAGTACTTC	CASSSTGVEQYF
TRBV5-6	.	TRBD1	TRBJ2-7	TGTGCCAGCAGCTCCGCTCGACAGGGTGGCTACGAGCAGTACTTC	CASSSARQGGYEQYF
TRBV7-7	.	.	TRBJ1-5	TGTGCTAGCAGCTTAGGTGAGGGCCAGCCCCAGCATTTT	CASSLGEGQPQHF
TRBV7-3	once	.	TRBJ2-7	TGTGCCAGCAGCTTATATCCAGTCGTTTCCTACGAGCAGTACTTC	CASSLYPVVSYEQYF
TRBV28	.	TRBD1	TRBJ1-2	TGTGCCAGCAGTTCACCGACAGGGGGCCGGTACGGCTACACCTTC	CASSSPTGGRYGYTF
TRBV7-8	.	.	TRBJ2-7	TGTGCCAGCACTCCCCTCTGGGGGGATCGGGACGAGCAGTACTTC	CASTPLWGDRDEQYF
TRBV6-6	.	.	TRBJ2-3	TGTGCCAGCAGGATTTTCCGTGGCTCCACAGATACGCAGTATTTT	CASRIFRGSTDTQYF
TRBV14	.	TRBD2	TRBJ2-1	TGTGCCAGCAGCCCCCCCGGGACTAGCTCCTACAATGAGCAGTTCTTC	CASSPPGTSSYNEQFF
TRBV9	.	.	TRBJ2-3	TGTGCCAGCAGCCCCCGGGGTAGCGGCACAGATACGCAGTATTTT	CASSPRGSGTDTQYF
TRBV28	.	TRBD1	TRBJ1-2	TGTGCCATACGAACAGGGGGCCGCTATGGCTACACCTTC	CAIRTGGRYGYTF
TRBV27	.	TRBD1	TRBJ2-3	TGTGCCAGCAGCCCCATCGGACAGGGGTGGACAGATACGCAGTATTTT	CASSPIGQGWTDTQYF